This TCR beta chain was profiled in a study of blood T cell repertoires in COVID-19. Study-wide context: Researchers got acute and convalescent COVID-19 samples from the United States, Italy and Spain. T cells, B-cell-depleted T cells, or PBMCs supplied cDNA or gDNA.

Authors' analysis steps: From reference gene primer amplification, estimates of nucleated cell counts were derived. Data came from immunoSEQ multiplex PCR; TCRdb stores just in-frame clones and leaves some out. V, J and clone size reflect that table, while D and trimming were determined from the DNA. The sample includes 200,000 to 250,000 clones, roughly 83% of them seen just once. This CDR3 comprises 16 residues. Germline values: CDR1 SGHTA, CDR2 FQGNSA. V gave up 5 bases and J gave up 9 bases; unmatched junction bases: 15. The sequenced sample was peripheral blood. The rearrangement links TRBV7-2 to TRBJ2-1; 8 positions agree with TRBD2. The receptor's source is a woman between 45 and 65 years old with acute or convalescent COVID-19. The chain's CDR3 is CASSQWTGTRTIEQFF. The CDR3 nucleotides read TGTGCCAGCAGCCAGTGGACCGGGACTAGAACCATTGAGCAGTTCTTC.